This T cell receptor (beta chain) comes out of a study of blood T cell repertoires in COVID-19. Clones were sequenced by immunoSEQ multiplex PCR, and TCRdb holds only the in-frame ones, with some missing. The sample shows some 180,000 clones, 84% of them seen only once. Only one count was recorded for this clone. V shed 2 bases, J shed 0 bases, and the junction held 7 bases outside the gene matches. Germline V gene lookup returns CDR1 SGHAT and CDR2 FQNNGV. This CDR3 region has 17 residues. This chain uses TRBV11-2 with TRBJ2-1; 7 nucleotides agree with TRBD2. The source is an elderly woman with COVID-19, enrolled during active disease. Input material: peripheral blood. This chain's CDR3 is CASSLFFGGSSYNEQFF. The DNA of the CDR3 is TGTGCCAGCAGCTTATTTTTTGGCGGGAGCTCCTACAATGAGCAGTTCTTC.